The TCR beta chain under discussion was sequenced for a study of blood T cell repertoires in COVID-19. As for the study in general: Acute and convalescent COVID-19 samples came from the United States, Italy and Spain.

Profiling relied on immunoSEQ multiplex PCR, and the TCRdb table lists in-frame clones only, not all of them. Here the sample spans 160,000 or so clones, about 85% being singletons. The receptor was isolated from a woman in her thirties or forties with acute COVID-19. The sequenced material came from PBMCs or T cells enriched from blood (not recorded which).

Written as DNA, the CDR3 is TGTGCCAGCAGTTCCAGGGTGGGCATTCAGTACTTC. Encoded protein: CASSSRVGIQYF. The V gene is TRBV12-3 or TRBV12-4, the J gene TRBJ2-4; TRBD1 is a possible D gene (5 bases). The CDR3 runs to 12 residues. Trimming took 4 bases from V and 9 from J, leaving 10 bases between them.